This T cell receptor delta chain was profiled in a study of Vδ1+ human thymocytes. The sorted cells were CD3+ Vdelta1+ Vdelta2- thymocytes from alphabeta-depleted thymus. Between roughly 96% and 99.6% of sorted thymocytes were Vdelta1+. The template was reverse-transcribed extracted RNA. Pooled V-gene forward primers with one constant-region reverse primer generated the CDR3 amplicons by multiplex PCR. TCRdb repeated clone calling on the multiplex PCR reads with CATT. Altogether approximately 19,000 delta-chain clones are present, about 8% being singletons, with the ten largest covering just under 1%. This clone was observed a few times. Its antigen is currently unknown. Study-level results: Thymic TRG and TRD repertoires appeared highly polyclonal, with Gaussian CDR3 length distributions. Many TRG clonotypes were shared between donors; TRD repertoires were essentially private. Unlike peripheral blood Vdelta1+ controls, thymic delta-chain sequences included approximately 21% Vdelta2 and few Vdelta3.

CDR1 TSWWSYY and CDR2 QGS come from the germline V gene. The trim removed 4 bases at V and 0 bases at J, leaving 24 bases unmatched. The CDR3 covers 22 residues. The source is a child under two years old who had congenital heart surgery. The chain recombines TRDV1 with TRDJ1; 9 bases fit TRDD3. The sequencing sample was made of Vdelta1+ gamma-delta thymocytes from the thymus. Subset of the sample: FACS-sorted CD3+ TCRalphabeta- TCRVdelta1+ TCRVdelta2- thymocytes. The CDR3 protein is CALGVPLPPKIVLGEYTDKLIF. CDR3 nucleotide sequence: TGTGCTCTTGGGGTTCCGCTTCCTCCCAAGATTGTACTGGGGGAGTACACCGATAAACTCATCTTT.